This T cell receptor beta chain appears in the sequencing data of a study of T-cell memory formation after mild COVID-19. Whole-study results and caveats: Shrinking CD4+ clones were chiefly CM and EM; CD8+ ones were chiefly EMRA. Clones contracting across day 15 to 85 had a balanced CD4/CD8 profile; later expanding clones leaned CD4+. Whether second-wave clones peaking at day 37 were SARS-CoV-2 specific went unconfirmed.

One entry per CDR3 protein, called by TCRdb with MiXCR from the 5' RACE reads. The table records 450,000 or so distinct CDR3 sequences, approximately 23% of them present only once. This clonotype has a handful of counts. The target antigen is unknown. Sequencing input: PBMCs or a T cell subset sorted from them (not recorded which). The clonotype was recovered from an adult woman who had mild COVID-19 (a few samples of this study predate the infection). Cell type and time point are not known.

DNA for the CDR3: TGTGCCAGCAGTCTGGGGACAGGGGTCAACGAGCAGTACTTC. It translates to CASSLGTGVNEQYF. The chain combines TRBV27 with TRBJ2-7; 10 nucleotides line up with TRBD1. Germline V gives CDR1 MNHEY, CDR2 SMNVEV (reference sequence). CDR3 length equals 14 residues. Trimming took 5 bases from V and 5 from J; bases not matched to a gene: 6.